This is a list of T cell receptor beta chains from one sample in a study of Ad26.COV2.S vaccination and SARS-CoV-2 variants. Only in-frame clones appear in the TCRdb table, and some are missing; sequencing was by immunoSEQ multiplex PCR. This table has about 440,000 clones, around 90% appearing once. Sequencing used peripheral blood, obtained in a trial of Ad26.COV2.S vaccine versus placebo. The receptors were sampled from a person aged 18-60 years who received the Ad26.COV2.S COVID-19 vaccine or a placebo. CDR3s include the opening cysteine and the closing phenylalanine or tryptophan. Fields, in order: V gene, J gene, D gene, clone size, CDR3 protein, CDR3 DNA. D genes are given only for firm matches. Expanded clones are given a class, and other clones once, few, many or no size at all.

TRBV4-3	TRBJ1-2	NA	NA	CASSQDRGAGDGYTF	TGCGCCAGCAGCCAAGATCGAGGGGCTGGGGATGGCTACACCTTC
TRBV7-8	TRBJ2-3	NA	NA	CASSLSQDSGTDTQYF	TGTGCCAGCAGCTTATCTCAGGACAGCGGCACAGATACGCAGTATTTT
TRBV27	TRBJ2-1	TRBD2	NA	CASSPLSGVKKNEQFF	TGTGCCAGCAGTCCACTTAGCGGGGTTAAGAAGAATGAGCAGTTCTTC
TRBV5-6	TRBJ2-5	NA	NA	CASSYSDRVSETQYF	TGTGCCAGCAGTTATAGCGACCGAGTCTCAGAGACCCAGTACTTC
TRBV28	TRBJ1-1	TRBD1	NA	CASRKDRRSPEAFF	TGTGCCAGCAGAAAGGACAGGAGATCCCCTGAAGCTTTCTTT
TRBV20-1	TRBJ2-5	NA	once	CSASRGYQETQYF	TGCAGTGCTAGTCGGGGGTACCAAGAGACCCAGTACTTC
TRBV4-2	TRBJ2-7	TRBD2	NA	CASSASGTSYEQYF	TGTGCCAGCAGCGCCAGCGGGACCTCCTACGAGCAGTACTTC
TRBV5-4	TRBJ2-7	NA	NA	CASSYLNLEQYF	TGTGCCAGCAGCTACCTTAATCTCGAGCAGTACTTC
TRBV6-5	TRBJ2-7	TRBD2	NA	CASSYGREVYYEQYF	TGTGCCAGCAGTTATGGGCGGGAGGTCTACTACGAGCAGTACTTC
TRBV5-6	TRBJ1-5	NA	NA	CASSVGGSGKYSNQPQHF	TGTGCCAGCAGCGTTGGAGGTTCAGGGAAATATAGCAATCAGCCCCAGCATTTT
TRBV2	TRBJ1-1	TRBD1	NA	CASSAWTGADTEAFF	TGTGCCAGCAGTGCATGGACAGGGGCGGACACTGAAGCTTTCTTT
TRBV5-4	TRBJ1-1	NA	NA	CASSFSGGGGTEAFF	TGTGCCAGCAGCTTTAGTGGGGGCGGGGGCACTGAAGCTTTCTTT
TRBV15	TRBJ2-2	TRBD2	NA	CATSRAGGVYTGELFF	TGTGCCACCAGCAGAGCGGGGGGAGTATACACCGGGGAGCTGTTTTTT
TRBV19	TRBJ2-7	TRBD1	NA	CASSMGTGRTYEQYF	TGTGCCAGTAGTATGGGGACAGGAAGGACTTACGAGCAGTACTTC
TRBV27	TRBJ1-1	TRBD1	NA	CASSRTGQREAFF	TGTGCCAGCAGCCGGACAGGTCAGAGGGAAGCTTTCTTT
TRBV27	TRBJ1-4	TRBD1	NA	CASRADRGTNEKLFF	TGTGCCAGCAGAGCCGACAGGGGAACTAATGAAAAACTGTTTTTT
TRBV7-9	TRBJ2-1	NA	NA	CASRPDWDEQFF	TGTGCCAGCAGACCTGACTGGGATGAGCAGTTCTTC
TRBV7-9	TRBJ2-1	NA	NA	CASSLRDPYNEQFF	TGTGCCAGCAGCTTAAGGGACCCCTACAATGAGCAGTTCTTC
TRBV9	TRBJ2-5	NA	NA	CASSVDPGAETQYF	TGTGCCAGCAGCGTAGACCCGGGGGCAGAGACCCAGTACTTC
TRBV6-6	TRBJ2-6	TRBD1	NA	CASRTTGNSGANVLTF	TGTGCCAGCAGGACGACAGGGAACTCTGGGGCCAACGTCCTGACTTTC
TRBV4-3	TRBJ2-3	NA	NA	CTSSQEVDGVGTDTQYF	TGCACCAGCAGCCAAGAAGTTGATGGGGTTGGCACAGATACGCAGTATTTT
TRBV11-3	TRBJ2-1	NA	NA	CASSLGQGGNEQFF	TGTGCCAGCAGCTTAGGGCAGGGGGGGAATGAGCAGTTCTTC
TRBV25-1	TRBJ2-2	NA	NA	CASSDTLGSGELFF	TGTGCCAGCAGTGATACCCTCGGGTCCGGGGAGCTGTTTTTT
TRBV7-9	TRBJ2-3	NA	NA	CASSYQLSLWSTDTQYF	TGTGCCAGCAGCTACCAACTCTCTCTGTGGAGCACAGATACGCAGTATTTT
TRBV18	TRBJ2-5	NA	NA	CASSPPRVGQETQYF	TGTGCCAGCTCACCACCGAGGGTTGGCCAAGAGACCCAGTACTTC
TRBV27	TRBJ2-3	TRBD2	NA	CASGISGRATDTQYF	TGTGCCAGCGGGATTAGCGGGAGGGCCACAGATACGCAGTATTTT
TRBV28	TRBJ2-2	NA	NA	CASSLRTGISTGELFF	TGTGCCAGCAGTTTACGAACAGGCATTTCCACCGGAGAGCTGTTTTTT
TRBV15	TRBJ2-3	TRBD1	NA	CAFADREEGDTQYF	TGTGCCTTCGCCGACAGGGAAGAGGGAGATACGCAGTATTTT
TRBV28	TRBJ2-1	TRBD2	NA	CASGTSVPFNEQFF	TGTGCCAGTGGGACTAGCGTCCCTTTCAATGAGCAGTTCTTC
TRBV19	TRBJ2-1	TRBD2	once	CASSIGTSGRDFEQFF	TGTGCCAGTAGTATCGGGACTAGCGGGAGAGATTTTGAGCAGTTCTTC
TRBV7-9	TRBJ2-3	TRBD1	NA	CASSVRTGGKTDTQYF	TGTGCCAGCAGCGTTAGGACAGGGGGTAAAACAGATACGCAGTATTTT
TRBV9	TRBJ2-7	TRBD2	NA	CASSPSGLSSYEQYF	TGTGCCAGCAGCCCTAGCGGGTTGAGCTCCTACGAGCAGTACTTC
TRBV18	TRBJ2-5	TRBD2	NA	CASSPPSGSLETQYF	TGTGCCAGCTCACCACCGAGCGGGAGTCTGGAGACCCAGTACTTC
TRBV3-1/TRBV3-2	TRBJ1-1	TRBD1	NA	CASSTGVEAFF	TGTGCCAGCAGTACAGGGGTTGAAGCTTTCTTT
TRBV4-2	TRBJ2-1	TRBD2	NA	CASSQEGTSGIYNEQFF	TGTGCCAGCAGCCAAGAAGGGACTAGCGGGATCTACAATGAGCAGTTCTTC
TRBV21-1	TRBJ2-7	NA	NA	CASIPKGSADTSYEQYF	TGTGCCAGCATCCCAAAGGGCTCGGCGGACACTTCCTACGAGCAGTACTTC
TRBV11-1	TRBJ2-6	NA	NA	CASSPWGGANVLTF	TGTGCCAGCAGCCCCTGGGGTGGGGCCAACGTCCTGACTTTC
TRBV5-4	TRBJ1-2	NA	NA	CASSQPVGRGYGYTF	TGTGCCAGCAGCCAGCCCGTGGGGAGGGGCTATGGCTACACCTTC
TRBV19	TRBJ1-4	TRBD1	NA	CASSVLAPDDRGNEKLFF	TGTGCCAGTAGTGTCTTGGCCCCGGACGACAGGGGGAATGAAAAACTGTTTTTT
TRBV9	TRBJ2-2	NA	NA	CASSVGVGELFF	TGTGCCAGCAGCGTAGGGGTCGGGGAGCTGTTTTTT
TRBV27	TRBJ2-1	TRBD1	NA	CASSSPTSDRGTKFF	TGTGCCAGCAGTTCCCCTACCTCCGACAGGGGGACGAAGTTCTTC
TRBV27	TRBJ1-5	NA	NA	CASSLSRGVPNQPQHF	TGTGCCAGCAGTTTATCGAGAGGGGTCCCCAATCAGCCCCAGCATTTT
TRBV7-2	TRBJ1-1	NA	NA	CASSQLFGEAFF	TGTGCCAGCAGCCAGCTTTTCGGTGAAGCTTTCTTT
TRBV25-1	TRBJ2-7	TRBD1	few	CASSERQGVDYEQYF	TGTGCCAGCAGTGAACGGCAGGGGGTAGACTACGAGCAGTACTTC
TRBV27	TRBJ2-5	NA	once	CASSLGIGGETQYF	TGTGCCAGCAGTTTAGGAATAGGGGGAGAGACCCAGTACTTC
TRBV28	TRBJ2-1	TRBD1	NA	CASSSSGTGLGNEQFF	TGTGCCAGCAGTTCTTCCGGGACAGGGTTAGGGAATGAGCAGTTCTTC
TRBV13	TRBJ2-7	TRBD2	NA	CASSVRTASGIHEQYF	TGTGCCAGCAGCGTACGGACGGCTAGCGGGATTCACGAGCAGTACTTC
TRBV5-1	TRBJ1-2	NA	NA	CASSTSDGYGYTF	TGCGCCAGCAGCACAAGTGACGGCTATGGCTACACCTTC
TRBV20-1	TRBJ2-5	NA	NA	CSAVHRETQYF	TGCAGTGCTGTACACCGGGAGACCCAGTACTTC
TRBV28	TRBJ2-1	TRBD2	few	CASSLRLASYNEQFF	TGTGCCAGCAGTTTAAGACTAGCGTCTTACAATGAGCAGTTCTTC
TRBV27	TRBJ2-7	NA	NA	CASSSLFRTNGVYEQYF	TGTGCCAGCAGTTCCTTATTTCGGACCAATGGTGTATACGAGCAGTACTTC
TRBV9	TRBJ2-1	NA	NA	CASSPGGSGLYNEQFF	TGTGCCAGCAGCCCCGGGGGTAGCGGTCTATACAATGAGCAGTTCTTC
TRBV14	TRBJ2-1	NA	NA	CASSQDRASSYNEQFF	TGTGCCAGCAGCCAAGATCGCGCAAGCTCCTACAATGAGCAGTTCTTC